A selection of T cell receptor beta chains follows, all from one sample in a study of immune evolution from preneoplasia to lung adenocarcinoma. Libraries were prepared by immunoSEQ multiplex PCR; TCRdb keeps only in-frame clonotypes and omits some of them. This sample has 6,000 to 9,500 clones, with roughly 72% found just once. The sample consisted of FFPE lung adenocarcinoma in situ tissue. These receptors all stem from a donor of 70 years or more with lung adenocarcinoma. Some clones in this sample may be carry-over from other donors' samples. Both conserved end residues are part of each CDR3.

v_gene,CDR3aa
TRBV14,CASSPLSRGGYEQFF
TRBV2,CASSGPQGNSPLHF
TRBV5-1,CASSLLTEQETQYF
TRBV9,CASSVWENTEAFF
TRBV5-1,CASSWGTATLNTEAFF
TRBV27,CASSPGQGRGYTF
TRBV4-1,CASRASGRSGELFF
TRBV6-1,CASSEASVIGTGGTQYF
TRBV6-6,CASRYGQDSNYGYTF
TRBV6-6,CASISDTYSNQPQHF
TRBV7-2,CASSPGSGSDTQYF
TRBV18,CASSPSREDYGYTF
TRBV9,CASGGRTTSDTQYF
TRBV29-1,CSVGDTASEAFF
TRBV27,CASRGTGYTEAFF
TRBV7-8,CASSLDGFRNEQFF
TRBV5-1,CASSQGLQYGELFF
TRBV5-1,CASSLEAGSGYTF
TRBV5-5,CASRMGPIAFNEKLFF
TRBV6-5,CASSLTSGTGSYGYTF
TRBV14,CASSQDGGPVEQYF
TRBV5-3,CASSLEVNTEAFF
TRBV2,CASSATSGENEQFF
TRBV4-1,CASSRPTNEKLFF
TRBV2,CASSEGNTDTQYF
TRBV2,CASSRDSNYGYTF
TRBV25-1,CASSDGTVLAKNIQYF
TRBV18,CASSPASYNEQFF
TRBV5-4,CASSLGAGGLPETQYF
TRBV5-6,CASSLLSGENTEAFF
TRBV10-3,CAISEPLRQGYNEQFF
TRBV29-1,CSALRDSTDGYTF
TRBV11-3,CASSLVTGSSTDTQYF
TRBV5-5,CASSLVTTADEQFF
TRBV6-6,CASSKTGPQETQYF
TRBV5-6,CASSRTGLAGNNEQFF
TRBV28,CASTEIPGRSRTGELFF
TRBV4-1,CASSQFQGVHNEQFF
TRBV30,CAWSSTGGNSPLHF
TRBV30,CAWSTGLSTDTQYF
TRBV4-1,CASSQDGNQPQHF